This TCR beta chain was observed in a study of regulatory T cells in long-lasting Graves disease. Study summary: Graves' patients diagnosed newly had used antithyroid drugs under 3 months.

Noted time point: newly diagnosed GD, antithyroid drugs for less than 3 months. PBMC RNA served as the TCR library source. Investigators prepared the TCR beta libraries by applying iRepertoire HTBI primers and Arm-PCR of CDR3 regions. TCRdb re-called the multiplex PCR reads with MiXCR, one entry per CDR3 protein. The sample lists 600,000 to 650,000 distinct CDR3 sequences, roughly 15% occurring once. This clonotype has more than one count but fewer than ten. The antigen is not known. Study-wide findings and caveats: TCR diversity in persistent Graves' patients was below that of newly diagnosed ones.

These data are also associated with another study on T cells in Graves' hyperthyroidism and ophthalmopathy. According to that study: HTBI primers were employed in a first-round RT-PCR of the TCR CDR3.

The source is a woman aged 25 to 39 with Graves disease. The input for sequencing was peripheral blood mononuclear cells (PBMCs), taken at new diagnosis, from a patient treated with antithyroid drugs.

CDR3 coding DNA: TGTGCCAGCAGTGTGGGGGTGGGCAATCAGCCCCAGCATTTT. Translated: CASSVGVGNQPQHF. The chain is built from TRBV28 and TRBJ1-5; weak D call: TRBD1 (5 bases). Germline CDR1 MDHEN, CDR2 SYDVKM. The CDR3 contains 14 residues. V lost 5 bases to trimming and J lost 2 bases, with 10 bases between them. The whole variable domain, filled in from reference TRBV28 and TRBJ1-5, reads DVKVTQSSRYLVKRTGEKVFLECVQDMDHENMFWYRQDPGLGLRLIYFSYDVKMKEKGDIPEGYSVSREKKERFSLILESASTNQTSMYLCASSVGVGNQPQHFGDGTRLSIL.